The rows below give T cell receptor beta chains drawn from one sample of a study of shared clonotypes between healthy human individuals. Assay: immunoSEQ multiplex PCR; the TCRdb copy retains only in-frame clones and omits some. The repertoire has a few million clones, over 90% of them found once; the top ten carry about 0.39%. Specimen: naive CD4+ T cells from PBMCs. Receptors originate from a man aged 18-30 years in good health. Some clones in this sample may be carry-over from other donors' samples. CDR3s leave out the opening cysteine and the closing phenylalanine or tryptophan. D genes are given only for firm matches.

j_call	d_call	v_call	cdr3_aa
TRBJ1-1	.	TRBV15	ATSRDVGNTEAF
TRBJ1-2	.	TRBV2	ASSETRGPGYT
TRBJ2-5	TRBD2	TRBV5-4	ASSLGGTSGQETQY
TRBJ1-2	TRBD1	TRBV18	ASSPGDREKG
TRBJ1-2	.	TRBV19	ASRPTWDGYT
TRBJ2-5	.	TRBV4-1	ASSQGTTAQY
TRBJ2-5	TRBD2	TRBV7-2	ASSLTGGPLSIKQETQY
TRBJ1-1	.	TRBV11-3	ASPLDTGAAF
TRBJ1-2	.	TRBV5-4	ASSPPTGTNYGYT
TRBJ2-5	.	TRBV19	ASSTQGLETQY
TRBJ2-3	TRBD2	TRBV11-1	ASSLAWLAETSTDTQY
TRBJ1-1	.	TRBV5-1	ASSPRPPRAEAF
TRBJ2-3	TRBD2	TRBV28	ASRPHSGTRTDTQY
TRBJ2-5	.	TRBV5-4	ASSLPQGAAETQY
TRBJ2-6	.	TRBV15	ATSREGAGRANVLT
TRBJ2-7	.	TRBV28	ASTPRSDEQY
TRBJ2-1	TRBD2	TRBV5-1	ASSSGLGPFNEQF
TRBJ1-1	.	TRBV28	ASSSYLNTEAF
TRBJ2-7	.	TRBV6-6	ASSYSPAKSYEQY
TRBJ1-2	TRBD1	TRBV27	ASSGTGAGYGYT
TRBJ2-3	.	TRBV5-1	ASRTEGTDTQY
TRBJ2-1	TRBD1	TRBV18	ASGQGANEQF
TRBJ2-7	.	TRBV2	ASSALGVQTVRSYEQY
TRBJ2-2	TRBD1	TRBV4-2	ASSQVNRGVGTGELF
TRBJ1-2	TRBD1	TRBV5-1	ASKGTGLFSYGYT
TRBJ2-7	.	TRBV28	ASRGGRLFEQY
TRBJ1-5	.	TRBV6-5	ASSYGYSNQPQH
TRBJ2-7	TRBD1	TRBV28	ASRLQGGEQY
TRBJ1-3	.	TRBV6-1	ASSETGSGNTIY
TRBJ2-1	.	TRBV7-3	ASSLRNLPGGEQF
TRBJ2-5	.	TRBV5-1	ASSLLGREPGETQY
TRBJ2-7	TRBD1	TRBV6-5	ASSYSGQGAYEQY
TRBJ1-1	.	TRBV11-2	ASSGNPGLTEAF
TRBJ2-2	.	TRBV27	ASSLREPRELF
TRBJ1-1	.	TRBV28	ASSLRRNTEAF
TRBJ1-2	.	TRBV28	ASSITSYGYT
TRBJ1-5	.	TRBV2	ASVQDSNQPQH
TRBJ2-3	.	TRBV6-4	ASSLRGADTQY
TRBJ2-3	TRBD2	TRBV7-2	ASSFAGGPTDTQY
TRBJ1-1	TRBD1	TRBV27	ASSSRGGGSAGEAF
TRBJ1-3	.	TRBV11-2	ASSFEPVDTIY
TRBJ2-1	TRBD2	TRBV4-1	ASSRPLAGVGNEQF
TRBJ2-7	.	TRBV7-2	ASSLFGAGSSYEQY
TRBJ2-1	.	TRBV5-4	ASSRTSYNEQF
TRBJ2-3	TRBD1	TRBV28	ASSSLSQGTRTDTQY
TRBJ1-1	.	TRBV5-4	ASTRGTEAF
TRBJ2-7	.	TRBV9	ASSKEDAIPWQY
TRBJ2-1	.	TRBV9	ASSGDGISYNEQF
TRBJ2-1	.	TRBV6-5	ASRPPGSRDNEQF
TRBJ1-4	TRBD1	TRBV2	ASSGRDRRSEKLF